This T cell receptor (beta chain) derives from a study of blood T cell repertoires in COVID-19. Assay used: immunoSEQ multiplex PCR; TCRdb lists only in-frame clones, some missing. The sample shows roughly 100,000 clones, 84% of them seen only once. V lost 8 bases and J lost 0, with 11 bases in between. The germline CDR1 and CDR2 sequences are SNHLY and FYNNEI. CDR3 length: 13 residues. Sequences were obtained from peripheral blood. The chain uses TRBV2 and TRBJ2-7; D might be TRBD1 (6 bases). The source of this sequence is a man between 60 and 70 years old with acute or convalescent COVID-19. CDR3 sequence: CASYMDSSYEQYF. The CDR3 DNA reads as TGTGCCAGCTATATGGACAGCTCCTACGAGCAGTACTTC.